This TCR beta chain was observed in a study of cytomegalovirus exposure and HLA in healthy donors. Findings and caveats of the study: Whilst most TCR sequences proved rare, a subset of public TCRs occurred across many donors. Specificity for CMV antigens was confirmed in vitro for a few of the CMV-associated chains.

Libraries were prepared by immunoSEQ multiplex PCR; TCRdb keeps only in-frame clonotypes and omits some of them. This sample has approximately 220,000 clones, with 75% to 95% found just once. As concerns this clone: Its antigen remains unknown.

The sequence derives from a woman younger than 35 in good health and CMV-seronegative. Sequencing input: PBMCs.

The CDR3 DNA follows: TGTGCCAGCAGCCCGGTGGGACTAGCGGGATTTTCAGATGAGCAGTTCTTC. It is translated as CASSPVGLAGFSDEQFF. The chain recombines TRBV5-6 with TRBJ2-1; 13 positions agree with TRBD2. The CDR3 extends over 17 amino acids. Germline V gene data show CDR1 as SGHDT and CDR2 as YYEEEE. V gave up 4 bases and J gave up 8 bases; unmatched junction bases: 12.